This entry is about one TCR beta chain. Its target is unknown. The source of the sample is a study of OX40 agonist ivuxolimab in advanced cancers. Study as a whole: A male proportion of under 90% was recorded, with mean age around 60 years and range about 20 to 90.

This CDR3 has 14 residues. V was pared by 0 bases and J by 0 bases, with 7 bases between. Germline-derived CDR1 and CDR2 are SGHRS and YFSETQ. Study findings and constraints: Some patients without response likewise showed low normalized clonal expansion. Clonal expansion in partial responders at 0.1-3.0 mg/kg ranked among the lowest. Among T cells, CD8+ cells averaged more expanded clones than CD4+ cells.

The repertoire was sequenced with immunoSEQ multiplex PCR; TCRdb's copy has only in-frame clones and lacks some. The data hold about 82,000 clones, with about 85% observed a single time. Sequences were derived from CD4+ or CD8+ T cells sorted from blood, sampled in a trial of the OX40 agonist ivuxolimab. The sequence was collected from an adult with an advanced solid tumor such as melanoma, head and neck, liver or kidney cancer. The chain couples TRBV5-1 to TRBJ2-7, with a tentative D call TRBD2 (5 bases). The CDR3: CASSLVRGSYEQYF. The CDR3, as DNA: TGCGCCAGCAGCTTGGTTCGGGGCTCCTACGAGCAGTACTTC.